This T cell receptor (beta chain) was profiled in a study of cytomegalovirus exposure and HLA in healthy donors (dated by TCRdb to about 2017). In terms of the full investigation: An earlier analysis of several hundred of the donors reported approximately 280 Gb of sequence data and 95 million to 140 million unique TCR beta sequences obtained from roughly 180 million T cells. Rather than drawing on any new phenotypic data, the later analysis identified candidate immune exposures from TCR beta sequences and the way those sequences occurred across donors. In addition to the first cohort of 666 subjects, a separate validation cohort of 120 different subjects was used. Donor age, sex, ethnicity and CMV serostatus were compiled alongside the repertoire data. To predict cytomegalovirus infection status, the study combined high-throughput TCR immunosequencing, statistical association of individual TCRs with disease status, and machine learning. Typing coverage differed by locus: A, B, C, DRB1 and DQB1 were typed in about 620-630 donors, DQA1 in 522, DPA1 in approximately 610, and DPB1 in just under 480. Because of strong linkage in the cohort, roughly 5 DR-DQ haplotypes were treated as single units for association and clustering. An early release that covered approximately 600 HLA-typed donors contained about 300 gigabases of sequencing data and 70 million to 100 million unique TCR sequences. All discovery cohort repertoires had been generated on a single sequencing platform. In a later analysis, previously published TCR beta repertoires from 666 donors were re-analyzed and high-resolution HLA genotyping was added so that TCR occurrence patterns could be studied. Across around 400 genotyped donors of the cohort, an average of roughly 230,000 unique TCR beta nucleotide sequences per donor were sequenced, and 15% to 20% of those sequences were non-productive. Of the 350 to 450 genotyped donors, 81% were placed in the genetic ancestry cluster associated with self-reported Caucasian donors. The aim of the study was to test whether cataloging public T cell receptors could identify signatures of past pathogen exposure. An earlier analysis of approximately 640 of the donors applied high-throughput TCR beta sequencing to assess whether each TCR beta V gene segment acted as functional or pseudogenic. HLA typing covered class I and class II loci at four-digit resolution. The study profiled the T cell repertoires of fewer than 850 subjects by immunosequencing and related them to cytomegalovirus serostatus. A later genetic analysis used genome-wide SNP genotypes for 398 of the 666 donors, treating that subset as a discovery cohort.

Receptors were amplified or captured by the immunoSEQ multiplex PCR assay. For the multiplex PCR, a mixture combining 60 forward primers for TCR Vbeta segments and 13 reverse primers for TCR Jbeta segments was used. The CDR3 region of rearranged TCR beta genes was amplified from genomic DNA by a multiplex PCR assay. The amplified TCR beta libraries were sequenced on the Illumina HiSeq System as 87-base-pair reads. Processing in the source paper ran as follows. A later analysis tallied roughly 76 million unique TCR beta chains across the 640 or so repertoires, and about 10 million of those chains were shared by two or more donors. Raw reads were error-corrected and collapsed into unique sequences with a nearest-neighbor algorithm that merged closely related sequences to remove PCR and sequencing errors. V, D and J gene segments were assigned by aligning CDR3 sequences to IMGT reference sequences. For a sequence to be retained, at least a six-nucleotide match to both a V gene segment and a J gene segment was required. Rearrangements were called productive when the CDR3 lacked stop codons and stayed in frame with V and J; all others were non-productive. Following IMGT convention, CDR3 was defined as the stretch from the second conserved V-encoded cysteine up to the conserved J-encoded phenylalanine. The earlier analysis of 587 of the donors excluded sequences that lacked an unambiguous match to a single V gene segment. In an earlier analysis of 500 to 750 of the donors, V segments were called functional above 56.7% productive rearrangements and were called segregating when the between-donor standard deviation exceeded 5%. A statistical classification framework was built to diagnose cytomegalovirus status from the catalog of TCR beta chain sequences. A later analysis assigned V and J genes by comparing TCR nucleotide sequences with IMGT/GENE-DB human TR gene sequences. In a later analysis, CDR3 sequences and most-parsimonious VDJ recombination scenarios were assigned using the TCRdist pipeline. A later analysis defined each TCR beta chain by its CDR3 amino acid sequence plus V-gene family, and excluded reads lacking a unique V-gene family. A later analysis removed roughly 590 highly shared, low-generation-probability nucleotide sequences to deal with suspected cross-contamination and a sequencing artifact. A later analysis calculated a clonal expansion index for each public chain from normalized within-repertoire ranks of inferred template counts. In a later analysis, generation probabilities were computed with a VDJ recombination model fitted to out-of-frame rearrangements, and the resulting probabilities were checked against IGoR. Hypergeometric tests were used in a later analysis to score TCR-TCR, TCR-HLA and TCR-CMV co-occurrence, with a repertoire-size bias correction applied to the TCR pairs. False discovery rates were estimated in a later analysis by permuting HLA or CMV assignments 20 times. In a later analysis, co-occurring TCRs were grouped with DBSCAN, and TCRdist sequence similarity was added when clustering was performed within HLA-allele-positive subsets. Repertoires with fewer than 30,000 or more than 120,000 public chains were left out of co-occurrence clustering, as were four to six repertoires with anomalous nucleotide sharing. Not all clones reach the TCRdb copy of this immuneACCESS table, which keeps in-frame sequences only. Checked studies attribute under half of the gap to unresolved V genes and leave the rest unexplained. D and trimming were read from the DNA, whereas the V and J calls and clone size are those reported in that table. The sample table holds roughly 130,000 clones, of which roughly 80% were seen once. More than 2.5% of the sample is taken by the ten largest.

The CDR3 sequence holds 14 residues, the cysteine and phenylalanine included. CDR3 DNA only is kept here, 42 bases in frame from base 1. Via the germline V gene, CDR1 is SGHDT and CDR2 YYEEEE. The germline ends are 10 bases apart after V is trimmed by 7 bases and J by 0 bases. In total, roughly 670 healthy bone marrow donors made up the cohort. At the time of sampling, every cohort member was nominally healthy, though immune exposures that went unrecorded were likely present. The donor tested CMV seronegative and was one of the 352 seronegative cohort members. Every donor gave a peripheral blood sample, and the peripheral blood mononuclear cells from that sample were used for TCR beta sequencing. The Qiagen DNeasy Blood Extraction Kit was used to extract genomic DNA from the blood cell samples. On the study overall, not on this receptor specifically: A later genetic analysis associated a missense DCLRE1C variant with V-gene and J-gene trimming of TCR beta chains, and an independent cohort replicated the association. Several of the top co-occurrence clusters appeared to be linked to parvovirus B19, influenza, CMV and Epstein-Barr virus, according to a later analysis. A later analysis associated about 17,000 TCR beta sequences with specific HLA alleles at a false discovery rate of 0.05. Because counts were too low, seventeen rarely observed V segments, including chromosome 9 orphons, were left out of the earlier analysis of 500 to 750 of the donors. In a later analysis, most CMV-associated TCR beta chains were found to appear HLA-restricted, with HLA associations seemingly driven largely by CMV exposure. Some IMGT-functional V segments, including TRBV6-2 and TRBV6-3, could not be told apart with the 87-base-pair reads, so those segments were excluded. Because some donors lacked HLA typing at each locus, the association tests relied only on the typed subset. Across donors, most TCR sequences were observed very rarely, whereas some public TCRs were present in many individuals. According to the authors, the approach could potentially be generalized to other disease states and immunological phenotypes. In a later analysis, the rate of TCR association differed among HLA loci, with DRB1 alleles having the most associated TCRs and HLA-C alleles having the fewest. Roughly uniform sequencing depth across donors was assumed in presence/absence analyses, although this assumption may not hold. In vitro tests confirmed that a few of the cytomegalovirus-associated TCR beta chains recognize cytomegalovirus antigens. For the cohort, immune exposure information was limited to CMV serostatus. A later analysis found that HLA-associated TCR beta chains were more clonally expanded and had lower generation probabilities than equally common non-associated chains. This cohort had only TCR beta chains sequenced, and the lack of alpha or paired-chain data limited which features could be detected. According to a later genetic analysis, donors in an Asian-associated ancestry cluster had fewer N-insertions in productive TCRs than the approximately 670-donor mean. The classifier was reported to diagnose cytomegalovirus status with high specificity and sensitivity in both the original cohort and the validation cohort. Correlated functional status among segregating V segments might reflect linkage disequilibrium, but an unknown experimental factor could not be ruled out. When HLA alleles, especially DR and DQ, strongly co-occurred, attributing TCR associations to individual alleles was difficult. The sequencing pipeline was judged likely to have produced a cluster of highly shared sequence variants as a technical artifact. A further reported finding was that TCR beta sequences accurately predicted the HLA-A and HLA-B alleles for most subjects in the first cohort. The study listed approximately 160 TCR beta chains as associated with cytomegalovirus. In an earlier analysis of 587 of the donors, most TCR beta V segments appeared in productive rearrangements about 90% or about 30% of the time, broadly matching IMGT annotations.

A word on this clone: Its antigen target is currently unknown. No per-base quality is available; no much larger clone lies one base away.

The clonotype was recovered from a male donor in good health and CMV-seronegative. The sequenced material came from PBMCs. This receptor chain uses TRBV5-6 and TRBJ1-4; matching of 5 bases hints at TRBD1 as the D gene. The CDR3 region reads CASGGGTTNEKLFF. At the DNA level, the sequence is TGTGCCAGCGGGGGGGGTACAACTAATGAAAAACTGTTTTTT.